This entry describes one T cell receptor beta chain. Its specificity is unknown. Losses at the gene ends were 4 bases for V and 6 bases for J; bases not matched to a gene: 6. The CDR3 has 14 amino acids. Germline V CDR1 and CDR2: SGHAT, FQNNGV. This record belongs to a study of post-analysis software for immune sequencing data. General observations from the study: Same-batch preparations were strongly co-clustered by F measure. Significantly lower normalized Chao1 diversity was found in patients with multiple sclerosis relative to controls. About 5 TRBV segments, including TRBV5-6, TRBV5-1 and TRBV20-1, were more frequent in patients than controls.

Every TCR beta cDNA library bore unique molecular identifiers. T cells numbering roughly 0.85 to 11 million gave rise to about 490,000 cDNA molecules. MiXCR was run by TCRdb on the PCR reads, yielding one entry per CDR3 protein. The profile shows around 770,000 distinct CDR3 sequences, about 43% of them singletons. Sequences were obtained from blood. The origin of this receptor is a girl between 10 and 17 years old with multiple sclerosis. The chain recombines TRBV11-2 with TRBJ2-3; TRBD1 aligns across 8 bases. As DNA, the CDR3 is TGTGCCAGCAGCTCAAGGACAGGGTATGATACGCAGTATTTT. Translating it yields CASSSRTGYDTQYF.